This T cell receptor beta chain was sequenced for a study of human T cells and chemical hapten exposure (dated by TCRdb to the early 2020s). General notes on the study: For sensitization, 2% DPC in acetone was applied to a 2 cm by 2 cm area of upper inner arm skin. Patients additionally received weekly therapeutic DPC doses to the scalp throughout the roughly 24-week study period. Patch tests used Finn chambers with 0.01% DPC on the upper back, scored after 6 days by International Contact Dermatitis Research Group standards. The patient cohort, mostly female, included alopecia areata with under or over 50% scalp involvement, alopecia totalis and alopecia universalis. Libraries were pooled for sequencing, and per-sample TCR yields varied mainly because of small differences in library volumes within the pool. This study followed changes in the peripheral blood TCR repertoire in vivo during primary and secondary sensitization of alopecia patients to the hapten diphenylcyclopropenone (DPC). Blood samples were taken from patients before sensitization (week 0) and then at 2, 6 and about 24 weeks after DPC sensitization. Twenty-nine alopecia patients provided blood for TCR sequencing at one to four time points (pre-sensitization, 2, 6 and 24 weeks). The full study reports these points: After repeated subsampling, changes were observed in the strength of the expansion versus patch-test correlation and in the threshold at which the correlation became significant. The number of PT1 expanded TCRs positively correlated with patch test score, significant at thresholds 8, 16 and 32 but not 4. Compared with pre-sensitization or healthy control sets, expanded TCRs formed significantly more large CDR3 similarity clusters, which is consistent with antigen-driven responses. The number of TCRs above 1 in 1000 frequency did not change with DPC sensitization; there was no evidence of global repertoire structure alterations. All patients had alopecia, a presumed autoimmune disease, so their immune response might differ from that of healthy individuals.

The germline V gene encodes CDR1 SGHRS and CDR2 YFSETQ. Reading from cysteine to phenylalanine, the CDR3 counts 15 amino acids. Kept here is only the CDR3 DNA, which spans 45 bases and is read in frame from base 1. V loses 0 bases of germline sequence and J loses 8 bases, and the interval between the two ends is 15 bases. The method was RACE. TCRdb names NextSeq 500 as the instrument used. During library preparation, unique molecular identifiers were attached to individual cDNA molecules so that TCRs could be counted in a quantitative, reproducible way. Each blood RNA sample was used to sequence both TCR alpha and TCR beta chains. From the authors' description of their analysis: A median of roughly 98,000 TCRs per sample was observed, with a range of about 23,224 to 690,600. The Decombinator software suite was used to annotate V, J and CDR3 in the TCR reads. To make PS versus PT1 abundance plots, every sample was subsampled to the same number of TCRs (28,000). TCRs were defined as expanded if absent before sensitization and observed at least eight times at the 2-week time point. Using fastp at Q25 and MiXCR, TCRdb reprocessed the public reads and kept productive beta chains. A single entry per CDR3 protein holds the most common genes and DNA from its merged rows. TCRdb's processing, not the authors', yielded these V and J calls. Here the sample has roughly 190,000 distinct CDR3 sequences; about 20% occur a single time. The top ten constitute approximately 6.7% of the sample.

The time point label on this specimen signifies: patch test 1, 2 weeks after DPC sensitization. Per the publication, the treatment or condition label means: therapeutic diphenylcyclopropenone sensitization with weekly scalp DPC. At each patch-test visit, blood was drawn before the patch test was applied. Patients were eligible if aged 18 to 70, diagnosed with alopecia and judged suitable for DPC therapy, and pregnant patients were excluded. Total RNA was extracted from unfractionated whole blood that had been collected in Tempus Blood RNA tubes. This clonotype was observed a few times. Its binding antigen is unknown. Base qualities are missing; no much larger clone stands one base away.

The chain couples TRBV5-1 to TRBJ1-5; a tentative D match to TRBD1 spans 5 bases. The TCR originated in a woman aged 45-59 years with alopecia areata. Some clones in this sample may be carry-over from other donors' samples. Specimen: whole blood, collected in connection with sensitization to the hapten diphenylcyclopropenone (DPC). The CDR3 corresponds to CASSLEGRALEPQHF. At the DNA level, the sequence is TGCGCCAGCAGCTTGGAGGGGCGGGCCCTCGAGCCCCAGCATTTT. Reference TRBV5-1 and TRBJ1-5 proteins supply the regions before and after the CDR3; the full variable domain is: KAGVTQTPRYLIKTRGQQVTLSCSPISGHRSVSWYQQTPGQGLQFLFEYFSETQRNKGNFPGRFSGRQFSNSRSEMNVSTLELGDSALYLCASSLEGRALEPQHFGDGTRLSIL.